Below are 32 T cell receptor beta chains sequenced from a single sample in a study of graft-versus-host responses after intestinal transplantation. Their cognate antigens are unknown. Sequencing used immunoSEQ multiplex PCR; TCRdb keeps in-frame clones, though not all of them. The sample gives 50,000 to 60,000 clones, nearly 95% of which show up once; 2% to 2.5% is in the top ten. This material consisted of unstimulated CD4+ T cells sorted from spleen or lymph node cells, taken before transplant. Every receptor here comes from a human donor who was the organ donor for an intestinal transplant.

CDR3 nucleotides: TGTGCCAGCAGTGAATCAGCAGGTAGCGGGAGCTCCTACGAGCAGTACTTC. Protein sequence: CASSESAGSGSSYEQYF. The gene calls are TRBV25-1 and TRBJ2-7; 9 bases map to TRBD2. Trimming cost V 1 base and J 0 bases; bases outside gene matches: 7. CDR1 and CDR2 from the germline V gene are MGHDK and SYGVNS. This CDR3 region has 17 residues.

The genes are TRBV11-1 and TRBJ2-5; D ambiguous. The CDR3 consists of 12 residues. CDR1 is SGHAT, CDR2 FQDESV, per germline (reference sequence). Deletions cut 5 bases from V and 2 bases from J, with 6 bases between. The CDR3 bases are TGTGCCAGCAGCGACTTACAAGAGACCCAGTACTTC. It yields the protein CASSDLQETQYF. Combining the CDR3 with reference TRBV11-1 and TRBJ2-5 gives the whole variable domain EAEVAQSPRYKITEKSQAVAFWCDPISGHATLYWYRQILGQGPELLVQFQDESVVDDSQLPKDRFSAERLKGVDSTLKIQPAELGDSAMYLCASSDLQETQYFGPGTRLLVL.

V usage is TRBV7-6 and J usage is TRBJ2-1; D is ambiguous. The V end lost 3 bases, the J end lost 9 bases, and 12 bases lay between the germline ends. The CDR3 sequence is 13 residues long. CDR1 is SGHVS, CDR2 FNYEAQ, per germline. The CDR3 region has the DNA TGTGCCAGCAGCTTCCCCGGAGCTACTGAGCAGTTCTTC. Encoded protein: CASSFPGATEQFF. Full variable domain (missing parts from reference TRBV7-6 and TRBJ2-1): GAGVSQSPRYKVTKRGQDVALRCDPISGHVSLYWYRQALGQGPEFLTYFNYEAQQDKSGLPNDRFSAERPEGSISTLTIQRTEQRDSAMYRCASSFPGATEQFFGPGTRLTVL.

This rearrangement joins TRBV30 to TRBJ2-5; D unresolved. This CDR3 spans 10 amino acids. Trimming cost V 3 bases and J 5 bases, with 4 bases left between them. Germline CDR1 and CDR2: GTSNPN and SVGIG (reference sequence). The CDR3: CAWRDETQYF. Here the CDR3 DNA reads TGTGCCTGGAGAGATGAGACCCAGTACTTC.

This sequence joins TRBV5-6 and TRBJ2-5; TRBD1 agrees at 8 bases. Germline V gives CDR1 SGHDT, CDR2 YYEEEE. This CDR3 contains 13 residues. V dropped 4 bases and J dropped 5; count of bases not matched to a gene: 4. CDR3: CASSPDRGETQYF. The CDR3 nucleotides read TGTGCCAGCAGCCCAGACAGGGGTGAGACCCAGTACTTC.

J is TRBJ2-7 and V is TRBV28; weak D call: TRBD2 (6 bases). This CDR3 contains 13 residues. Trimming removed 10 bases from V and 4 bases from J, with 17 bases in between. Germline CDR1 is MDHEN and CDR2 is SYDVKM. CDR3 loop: CATRLAGLYEQYF. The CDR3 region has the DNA TGTGCCACCAGACTCGCGGGACTGTACGAGCAGTACTTC.

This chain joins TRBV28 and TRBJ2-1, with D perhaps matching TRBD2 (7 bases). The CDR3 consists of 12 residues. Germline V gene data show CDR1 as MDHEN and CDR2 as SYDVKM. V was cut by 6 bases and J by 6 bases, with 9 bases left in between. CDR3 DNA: TGTGCCAGCAGGGGGGGGGCCAATGAGCAGTTCTTC. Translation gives CASRGGANEQFF.

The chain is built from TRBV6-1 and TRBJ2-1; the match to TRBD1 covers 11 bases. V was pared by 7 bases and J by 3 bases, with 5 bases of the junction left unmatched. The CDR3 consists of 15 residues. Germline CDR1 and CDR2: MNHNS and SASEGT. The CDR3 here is CASISGTGGYNEQFF. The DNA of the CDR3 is TGTGCCAGCATATCCGGGACAGGGGGCTACAATGAGCAGTTCTTC.

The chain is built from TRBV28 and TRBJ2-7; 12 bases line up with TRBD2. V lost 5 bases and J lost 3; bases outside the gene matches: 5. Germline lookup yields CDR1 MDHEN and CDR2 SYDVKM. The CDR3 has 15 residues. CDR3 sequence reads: CASSPTSGSRYEQYF. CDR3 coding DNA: TGTGCCAGCAGTCCGACTAGCGGGAGCCGCTACGAGCAGTACTTC.

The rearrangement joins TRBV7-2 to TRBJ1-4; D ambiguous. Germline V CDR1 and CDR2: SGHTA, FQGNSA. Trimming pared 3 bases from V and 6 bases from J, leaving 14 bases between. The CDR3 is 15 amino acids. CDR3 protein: CASSFDGANYEKLFF. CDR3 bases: TGTGCCAGCAGCTTCGACGGAGCAAACTATGAAAAACTGTTTTTT.

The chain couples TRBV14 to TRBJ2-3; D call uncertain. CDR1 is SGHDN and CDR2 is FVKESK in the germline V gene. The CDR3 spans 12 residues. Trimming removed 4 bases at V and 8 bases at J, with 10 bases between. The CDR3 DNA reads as TGTGCCAGCAGCCCAAGGTGGGGTACGCAGTATTTT. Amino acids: CASSPRWGTQYF.

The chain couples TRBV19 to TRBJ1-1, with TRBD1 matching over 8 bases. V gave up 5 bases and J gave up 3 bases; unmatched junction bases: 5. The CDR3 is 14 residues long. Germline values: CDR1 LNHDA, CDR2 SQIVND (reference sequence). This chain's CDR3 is CASSPRQGYTEAFF. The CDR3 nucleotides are TGTGCCAGTAGTCCACGACAGGGGTACACTGAAGCTTTCTTT.

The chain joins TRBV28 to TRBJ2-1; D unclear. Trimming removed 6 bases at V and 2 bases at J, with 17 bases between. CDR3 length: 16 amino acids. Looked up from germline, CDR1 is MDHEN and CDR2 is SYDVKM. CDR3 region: CASSPPTGGTYNEQFF. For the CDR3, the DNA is TGTGCCAGCAGCCCTCCGACGGGCGGAACCTACAATGAGCAGTTCTTC.

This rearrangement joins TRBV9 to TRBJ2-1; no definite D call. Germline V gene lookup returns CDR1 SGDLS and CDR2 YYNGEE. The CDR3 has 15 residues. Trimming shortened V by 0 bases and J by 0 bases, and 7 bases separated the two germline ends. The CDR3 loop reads CASSVGASSYNEQFF. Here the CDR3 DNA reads TGTGCCAGCAGCGTAGGCGCGAGCTCCTACAATGAGCAGTTCTTC.

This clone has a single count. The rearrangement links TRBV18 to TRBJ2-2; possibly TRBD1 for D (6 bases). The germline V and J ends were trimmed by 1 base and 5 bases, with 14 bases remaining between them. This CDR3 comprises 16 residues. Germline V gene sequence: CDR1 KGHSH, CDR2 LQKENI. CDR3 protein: CASSPLRAQGTGELFF. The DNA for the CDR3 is TGTGCCAGCTCACCACTTAGGGCCCAGGGGACCGGGGAGCTGTTTTTT.

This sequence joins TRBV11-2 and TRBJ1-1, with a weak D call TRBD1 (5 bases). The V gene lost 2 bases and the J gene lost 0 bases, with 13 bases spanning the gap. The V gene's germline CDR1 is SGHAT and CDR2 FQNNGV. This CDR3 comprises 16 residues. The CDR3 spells CASSLYGGRVNTEAFF. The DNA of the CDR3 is TGTGCCAGCAGCTTATACGGGGGACGGGTGAACACTGAAGCTTTCTTT.

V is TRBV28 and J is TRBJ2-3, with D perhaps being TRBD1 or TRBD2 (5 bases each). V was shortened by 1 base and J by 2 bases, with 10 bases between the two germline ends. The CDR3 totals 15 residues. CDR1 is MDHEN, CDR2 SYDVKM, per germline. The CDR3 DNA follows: TGTGCCAGCAGTTTATCGGTGGGGGACACAGATACGCAGTATTTT. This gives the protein CASSLSVGDTDTQYF.

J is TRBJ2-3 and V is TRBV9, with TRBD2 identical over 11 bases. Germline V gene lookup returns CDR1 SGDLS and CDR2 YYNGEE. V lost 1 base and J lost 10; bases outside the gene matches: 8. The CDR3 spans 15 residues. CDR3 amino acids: CASSVTSGSSVPQYF. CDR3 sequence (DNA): TGTGCCAGCAGCGTAACTAGCGGGAGTAGTGTTCCGCAGTATTTT.

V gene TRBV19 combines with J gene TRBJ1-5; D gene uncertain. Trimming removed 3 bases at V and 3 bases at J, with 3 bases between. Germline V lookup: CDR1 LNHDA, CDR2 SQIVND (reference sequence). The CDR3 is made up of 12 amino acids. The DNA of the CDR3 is TGTGCCAGTAGTATTGCCAATCAGCCCCAGCATTTT. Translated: CASSIANQPQHF. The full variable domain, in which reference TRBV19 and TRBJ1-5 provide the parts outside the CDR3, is DGGITQSPKYLFRKEGQNVTLSCEQNLNHDAMYWYRQDPGQGLRLIYYSQIVNDFQKGDIAEGYSVSREKKESFPLTVTSAQKNPTAFYLCASSIANQPQHFGDGTRLSIL.

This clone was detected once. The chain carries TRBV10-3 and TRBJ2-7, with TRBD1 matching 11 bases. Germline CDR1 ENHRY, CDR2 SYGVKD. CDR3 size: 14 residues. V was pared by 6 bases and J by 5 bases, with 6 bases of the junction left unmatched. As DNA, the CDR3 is TGTGCCATCAGCGCCAGGGGACAGGGGGACGAGCAGTACTTC. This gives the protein CAISARGQGDEQYF.

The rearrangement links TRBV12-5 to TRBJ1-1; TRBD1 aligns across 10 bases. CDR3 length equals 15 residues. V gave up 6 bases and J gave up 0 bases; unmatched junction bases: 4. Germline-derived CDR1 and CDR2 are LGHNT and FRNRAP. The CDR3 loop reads CASGRTGGVNTEAFF. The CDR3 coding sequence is TGTGCTAGTGGCAGGACAGGGGGTGTGAACACTGAAGCTTTCTTT.

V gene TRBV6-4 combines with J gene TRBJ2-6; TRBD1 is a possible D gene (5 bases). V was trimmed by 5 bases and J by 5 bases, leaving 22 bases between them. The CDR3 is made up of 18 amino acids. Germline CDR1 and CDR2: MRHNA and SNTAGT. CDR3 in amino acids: CASSLACSHDSRANVLTF. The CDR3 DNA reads TGTGCCAGCAGTTTAGCTTGCTCACACGACAGTCGGGCCAACGTCCTGACTTTC.

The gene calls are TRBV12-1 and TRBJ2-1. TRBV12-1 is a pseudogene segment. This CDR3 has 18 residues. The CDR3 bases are TGTGCCAGCAGCTCGACTTCGGTCTGGGACGGGGCCTACAATGAGCAGTTCTTC. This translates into CASSSTSVWDGAYNEQFF.

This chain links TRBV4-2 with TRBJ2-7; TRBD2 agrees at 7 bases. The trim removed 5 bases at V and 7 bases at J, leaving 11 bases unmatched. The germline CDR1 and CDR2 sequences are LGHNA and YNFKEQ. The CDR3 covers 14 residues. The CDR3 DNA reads TGTGCCAGCAGCTCTGCGCGGGGGTCTGGGGAGCAGTACTTC. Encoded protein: CASSSARGSGEQYF.

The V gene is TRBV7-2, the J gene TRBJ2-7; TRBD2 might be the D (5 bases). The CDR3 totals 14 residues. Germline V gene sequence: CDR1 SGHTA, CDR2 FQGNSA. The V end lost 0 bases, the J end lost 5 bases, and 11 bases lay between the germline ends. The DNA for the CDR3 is TGTGCCAGCAGCTTAGCGGGAGTGGCGGACGAGCAGTACTTC. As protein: CASSLAGVADEQYF.

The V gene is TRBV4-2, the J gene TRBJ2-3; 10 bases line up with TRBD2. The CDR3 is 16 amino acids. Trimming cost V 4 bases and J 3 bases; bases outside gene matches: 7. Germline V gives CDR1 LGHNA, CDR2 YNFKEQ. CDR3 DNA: TGTGCCAGCAGCCCCCGGGTAGCGGGAGGAACAGATACGCAGTATTTT. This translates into CASSPRVAGGTDTQYF.

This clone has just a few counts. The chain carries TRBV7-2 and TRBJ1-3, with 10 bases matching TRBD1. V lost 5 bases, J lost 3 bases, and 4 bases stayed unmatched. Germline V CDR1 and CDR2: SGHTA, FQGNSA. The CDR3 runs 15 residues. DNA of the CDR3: TGTGCCAGCAGCGACAGGGGGCTAAGTGGAAACACCATATATTTT. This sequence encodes CASSDRGLSGNTIYF.

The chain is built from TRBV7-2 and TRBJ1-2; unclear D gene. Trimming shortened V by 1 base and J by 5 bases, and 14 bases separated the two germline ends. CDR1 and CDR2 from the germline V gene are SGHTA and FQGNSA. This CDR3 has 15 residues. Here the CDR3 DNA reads TGTGCCAGCAGCTTAGTCCAGGCGGGCGAGTATGGCTACACCTTC. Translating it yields CASSLVQAGEYGYTF.

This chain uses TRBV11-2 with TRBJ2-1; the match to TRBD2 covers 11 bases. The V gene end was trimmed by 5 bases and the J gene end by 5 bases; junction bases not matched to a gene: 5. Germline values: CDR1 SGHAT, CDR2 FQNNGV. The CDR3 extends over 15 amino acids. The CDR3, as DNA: TGTGCCAGCAGCATCGGGACTAGCGGCAACAATGAGCAGTTCTTC. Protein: CASSIGTSGNNEQFF. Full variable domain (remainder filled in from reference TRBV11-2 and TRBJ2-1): EAGVAQSPRYKIIEKRQSVAFWCNPISGHATLYWYQQILGQGPKLLIQFQNNGVVDDSQLPKDRFSAERLKGVDSTLKIQPAKLEDSAVYLCASSIGTSGNNEQFFGPGTRLTVL.

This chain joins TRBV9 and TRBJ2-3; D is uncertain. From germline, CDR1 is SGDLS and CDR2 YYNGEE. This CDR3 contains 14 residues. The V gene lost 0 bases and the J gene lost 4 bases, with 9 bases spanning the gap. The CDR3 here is CASSVGLVPDTQYF. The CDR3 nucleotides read TGTGCCAGCAGCGTAGGGCTAGTCCCAGATACGCAGTATTTT.

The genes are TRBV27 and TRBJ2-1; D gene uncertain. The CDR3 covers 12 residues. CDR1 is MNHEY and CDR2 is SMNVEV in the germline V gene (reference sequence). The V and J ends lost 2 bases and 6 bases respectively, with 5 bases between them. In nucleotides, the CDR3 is TGTGCCAGCAGTTTAGCCCCCAATGAGCAGTTCTTC. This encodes CASSLAPNEQFF.

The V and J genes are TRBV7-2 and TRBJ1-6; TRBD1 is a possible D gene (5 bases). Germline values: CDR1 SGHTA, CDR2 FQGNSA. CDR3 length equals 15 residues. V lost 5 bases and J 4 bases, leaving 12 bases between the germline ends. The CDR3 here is CASSPGPAYNSPLHF. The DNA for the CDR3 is TGTGCCAGCAGCCCAGGGCCGGCATATAATTCACCCCTCCACTTT.